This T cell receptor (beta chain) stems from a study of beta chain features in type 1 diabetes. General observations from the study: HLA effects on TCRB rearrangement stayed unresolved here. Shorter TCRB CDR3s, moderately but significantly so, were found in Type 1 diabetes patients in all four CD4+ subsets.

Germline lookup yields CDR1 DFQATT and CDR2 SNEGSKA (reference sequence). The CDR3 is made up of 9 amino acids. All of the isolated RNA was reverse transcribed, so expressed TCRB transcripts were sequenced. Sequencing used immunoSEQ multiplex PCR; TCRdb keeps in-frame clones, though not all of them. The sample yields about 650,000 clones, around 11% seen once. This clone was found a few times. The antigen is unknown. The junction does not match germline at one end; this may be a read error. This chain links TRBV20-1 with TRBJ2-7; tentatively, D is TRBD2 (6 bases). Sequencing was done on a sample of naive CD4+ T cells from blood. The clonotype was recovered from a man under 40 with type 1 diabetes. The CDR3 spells CSAAGGTNF. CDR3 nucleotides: TGCAGTGCCGCCGGAGGGACCAACTTC.